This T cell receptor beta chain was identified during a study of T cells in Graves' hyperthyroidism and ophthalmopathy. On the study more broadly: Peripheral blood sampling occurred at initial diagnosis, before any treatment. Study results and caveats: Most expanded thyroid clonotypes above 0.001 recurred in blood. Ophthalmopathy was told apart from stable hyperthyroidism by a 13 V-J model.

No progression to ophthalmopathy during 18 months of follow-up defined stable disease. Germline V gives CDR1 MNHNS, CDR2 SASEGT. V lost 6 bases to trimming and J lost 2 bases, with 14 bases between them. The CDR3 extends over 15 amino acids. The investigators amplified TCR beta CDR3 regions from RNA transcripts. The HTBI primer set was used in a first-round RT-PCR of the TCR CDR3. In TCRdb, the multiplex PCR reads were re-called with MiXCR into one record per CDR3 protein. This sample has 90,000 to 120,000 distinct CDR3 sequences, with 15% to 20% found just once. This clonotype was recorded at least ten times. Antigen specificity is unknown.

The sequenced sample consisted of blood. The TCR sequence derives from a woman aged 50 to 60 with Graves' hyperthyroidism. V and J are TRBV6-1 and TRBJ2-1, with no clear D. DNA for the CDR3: TGTGCCAGCAGCTCAAGACTGGATACCTACAATGAGCAGTTCTTC. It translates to CASSSRLDTYNEQFF.